Given below is one T cell receptor beta chain in context. The data originate from a study of blood T cell repertoires in COVID-19. Whole-study context: From the United States, Italy and Spain came samples of acute and convalescent COVID-19. In each case, the material was cDNA or gDNA derived from T cells, B-cell-depleted T cells, or PBMCs.

Original processing notes: Reference gene primers were amplified, and this amplification served to estimate nucleated cell counts. The method was immunoSEQ multiplex PCR; TCRdb's version includes in-frame clones alone and lacks a portion of them. D and trimming come from the DNA, and the V and J calls and clone size come from that table. There are a few hundred thousand clones in the sample; roughly 90% occur only once, and 2% to 2.5% lies in the top ten. This TCR came from a woman aged 45-59 years with acute or convalescent COVID-19. The sample was peripheral blood.

CDR3 nucleotides: TGTGCCAGTAGTCTACAGGGGACCTATGGCTACACCTTC. Its protein product is CASSLQGTYGYTF. The J gene is TRBJ1-2, the V gene TRBV19; 7 bases map to TRBD1. The CDR3 is 13 residues long. Germline V lookup: CDR1 LNHDA, CDR2 SQIVND (reference sequence). V was pared by 5 bases and J by 4 bases, with 4 bases of the junction left unmatched.